One and the same sample provided the 24 T cell receptor beta chains below, sequenced in a study of cytomegalovirus exposure and HLA in healthy donors. PCR employed 60 Vbeta and 13 Jbeta primers. Libraries were prepared by immunoSEQ multiplex PCR; TCRdb keeps only in-frame clonotypes and omits some of them. The repertoire holds about 150,000 clones, with 65% to 85% as singletons. Sequences were obtained from PBMCs. These receptor sequences come from a male donor in good health and CMV-seropositive.

This chain joins TRBV13 and TRBJ2-3; 7 nucleotides line up with TRBD2. The ends lost 6 bases at V and 0 bases at J; junction bases unmatched: 0. The CDR3 is 13 residues long. CDR1 PRHDT and CDR2 FYEKMQ come from the germline V gene (reference sequence). CDR3 in amino acids: CASSSGSTDTQYF. CDR3 DNA: TGTGCCAGCAGTAGCGGGAGCACAGATACGCAGTATTTT.

The chain joins TRBV5-1 to TRBJ2-7; 7 positions match TRBD1. With 0 bases clipped from V and 4 bases from J, the junction kept 7 bases outside the gene matches. This CDR3 spans 15 amino acids. The germline V gene encodes CDR1 SGHRS and CDR2 YFSETQ. DNA of the CDR3: TGCGCCAGCAGCTTGGAACAGGGGAGTGGTTACGAGCAGTACTTC. It specifies CASSLEQGSGYEQYF.

The V call is TRBV5-7, the J call TRBJ2-1, with a possible D match to TRBD2 (7 bases). TRBV5-7 is treated as an ORF (open reading frame) with a function not yet certain. With 0 bases removed from V and 8 bases from J, the gap between germline ends came to 15 bases. The CDR3 extends over 15 amino acids. The CDR3 reads CASSLAGGSRHEQFF. The CDR3, as DNA: TGTGCCAGCAGCTTGGCGGGGGGCTCTCGCCATGAGCAGTTCTTC.

The V and J genes are TRBV6-5 and TRBJ2-7; D gene uncertain. The CDR3 is 15 residues long. Germline V gives CDR1 MNHEY, CDR2 SVGAGI. Trimming shortened V by 4 bases and J by 5 bases, and 18 bases separated the two germline ends. CDR3 bases: TGTGCCAGCAGTTCCTCAGCGAGAGGAATGGACGAGCAGTACTTC. Protein sequence: CASSSSARGMDEQYF.

The chain recombines TRBV29-1 with TRBJ1-2; the D is unclear. CDR3 length: 11 residues. Trimming shortened V by 3 bases and J by 7 bases, and 9 bases separated the two germline ends. Germline V gene sequence: CDR1 SQVTM, CDR2 ANQGSEA. CDR3 loop: CSVERSGGYTF. CDR3 coding DNA: TGCAGCGTTGAGCGGTCCGGTGGCTACACCTTC.

The J gene is TRBJ2-3, the V gene TRBV28, with D tentatively TRBD1 (5 bases). Germline V lookup: CDR1 MDHEN, CDR2 SYDVKM. The CDR3 runs 18 residues. The V and J ends lost 3 bases and 0 bases respectively, with 19 bases between them. The DNA of the CDR3 is TGTGCCAGCAGTTTTAGGGGCGAACCTGGTTCTAGCACAGATACGCAGTATTTT. Its protein product is CASSFRGEPGSSTDTQYF. The variable domain in full, with the rest retrieved from reference TRBV28 and TRBJ2-3, is DVKVTQSSRYLVKRTGEKVFLECVQDMDHENMFWYRQDPGLGLRLIYFSYDVKMKEKGDIPEGYSVSREKKERFSLILESASTNQTSMYLCASSFRGEPGSSTDTQYFGPGTRLTVL.

The chain uses TRBV9 and TRBJ2-3, with 8 bases identical to TRBD2. CDR3 length: 15 residues. Per germline, CDR1 SGDLS and CDR2 YYNGEE. J gave up 6 bases and V 6 bases, and 12 bases lay outside the gene matches. The CDR3 DNA reads as TGTGCCAGCACCCCAGCCGGGAGGGCCGTTGATACGCAGTATTTT. It is translated as CASTPAGRAVDTQYF.

V and J are TRBV6-4 and TRBJ1-5, with TRBD1 identical over 7 bases. The germline gives CDR1 MRHNA, CDR2 SNTAGT. The V gene end was trimmed by 6 bases and the J gene end by 4 bases; junction bases not matched to a gene: 3. CDR3 length: 13 residues. This CDR3 reads CASSVQGNQPQHF. DNA for the CDR3: TGTGCCAGCAGCGTACAGGGGAATCAGCCCCAGCATTTT.

This rearrangement joins TRBV6-5 to TRBJ1-2, with D hard to call. V lost 0 bases to trimming and J lost 0 bases, with 11 bases between them. There are 16 residues in the CDR3. The germline V gene encodes CDR1 MNHEY and CDR2 SVGAGI. The CDR3 DNA reads TGTGCCAGCAGTTACTCGGGAGGGTCCTCTAACTATGGCTACACCTTC. Translating gives CASSYSGGSSNYGYTF.

The rearrangement joins TRBV28 to TRBJ2-1; 9 positions agree with TRBD2. Germline CDR1 is MDHEN and CDR2 is SYDVKM. V trimming: 1 base; J trimming: 7 bases; junction bases outside the gene matches: 8. This CDR3 spans 16 amino acids. The CDR3 nucleotides are TGTGCCAGCAGTTTATTTCCTAGCGGGGCCAAGAATGAGCAGTTCTTC. Translated, it gives CASSLFPSGAKNEQFF.

V is TRBV27 and J is TRBJ2-7; the match to TRBD1 covers 11 bases. Losses at the gene ends were 7 bases for V and 3 bases for J; bases not matched to a gene: 2. Germline loops: CDR1 MNHEY, CDR2 SMNVEV (reference sequence). The CDR3 is made up of 13 amino acids. Here the CDR3 DNA reads TGTGCCAGCATAGGGACAGGGGGCTACGAGCAGTACTTC. It codes for CASIGTGGYEQYF.

The genes are TRBV4-1 and TRBJ1-5, with TRBD1 matching over 9 bases. Per the germline V gene, CDR1 is MGHRA and CDR2 is YSYEKL. The CDR3 spans 15 residues. The junction had 5 bases not matched to a gene; V was cut back by 4 bases and J by 4 bases. The CDR3: CASSRMTGGNQPQHF. Written as DNA, the CDR3 is TGCGCCAGCAGCCGTATGACAGGGGGAAATCAGCCCCAGCATTTT.

This sequence joins TRBV6-5 and TRBJ1-3; D might be TRBD1 (6 bases). CDR1 and CDR2 from the germline V gene are MNHEY and SVGAGI. CDR3 length equals 13 residues. V dropped 5 bases and J dropped 6 bases, with 11 bases sitting between them. The CDR3 region is CASSKDRKNTIYF. In DNA form, the CDR3 reads TGTGCCAGCAGTAAGGACAGAAAAAACACCATATATTTT.

This clone was observed a handful of times. The gene calls are TRBV4-1 and TRBJ2-7; the match to TRBD2 covers 7 bases. Per the germline V gene, CDR1 is MGHRA and CDR2 is YSYEKL. J was trimmed by 1 base and V by 0 bases; bases with no gene match: 6. There are 16 residues in the CDR3. The CDR3 bases are TGCGCCAGCAGCCAAGATGGGACGGGAGGATCCTACGAGCAGTACTTC. This codes for CASSQDGTGGSYEQYF.

The chain joins TRBV27 to TRBJ2-1; 9 bases map to TRBD2. Germline V gives CDR1 MNHEY, CDR2 SMNVEV (reference sequence). This CDR3 has 17 residues. V shed 6 bases, J shed 6 bases, and the junction held 15 bases outside the gene matches. CDR3 in amino acids: CASSLPELAGISNEQFF. DNA of the CDR3: TGTGCCAGCAGCCTCCCTGAACTAGCGGGCATTTCCAATGAGCAGTTCTTC.

The chain carries TRBV5-3 and TRBJ2-7, with 8 bases fitting TRBD2. TRBV5-3 is identified as an open reading frame with a role that is uncertain. With 6 bases clipped from V and 3 bases from J, the junction kept 14 bases outside the gene matches. The CDR3 totals 16 residues. The CDR3 loop reads CARTPGPGGPGYEQYF. The DNA for the CDR3 is TGTGCCAGAACCCCAGGGCCGGGAGGGCCTGGCTACGAGCAGTACTTC.

This clone was found once. The chain recombines TRBV29-1 with TRBJ2-1, with 9 nucleotides matching TRBD2. CDR1 and CDR2 (germline): SQVTM, ANQGSEA. V shed 0 bases, J shed 7 bases, and the junction held 10 bases outside the gene matches. The CDR3 spans 16 residues. The DNA for the CDR3 is TGCAGCGTTGAAGACTCGGGACTAGCCGCCTTAAATGAGCAGTTCTTC. Translated: CSVEDSGLAALNEQFF.

The chain employs TRBV5-1 and TRBJ2-3, with D tentatively TRBD2 (6 bases). This CDR3 has 12 amino acids. The ends were cut back, 4 bases at V and 6 bases at J, with 9 bases in the middle. Germline V gives CDR1 SGHRS, CDR2 YFSETQ. The CDR3 loop reads CASSPEGDTQYF. The CDR3 nucleotides are TGCGCCAGCAGCCCGGAGGGGGATACGCAGTATTTT.

The J gene is TRBJ1-5, the V gene TRBV21-1; the tabulated D call, TRBD1, remains unverified against the DNA. TRBV21-1 is a pseudogene segment. The CDR3 consists of 15 residues. This chain's CDR3 is CASTSRQGGNQPPHF. The CDR3 DNA is TGTGCCAGCACCAGCAGACAGGGGGGGAATCAGCCCCCGCATTTT.

The chain uses TRBV7-6 and TRBJ2-2, with 13 bases matching TRBD2. The CDR3 has 20 residues. Germline loops: CDR1 SGHVS, CDR2 FNYEAQ. V shed 3 bases, J shed 0 bases, and the junction held 10 bases outside the gene matches. The CDR3 nucleotides are TGTGCCAGCAGCTTTGGGCCAAGACTAGCGGGGGGTTCGAACACCGGGGAGCTGTTTTTT. Amino acids: CASSFGPRLAGGSNTGELFF. The variable domain in full, completed from reference TRBV7-6 and TRBJ2-2, reads GAGVSQSPRYKVTKRGQDVALRCDPISGHVSLYWYRQALGQGPEFLTYFNYEAQQDKSGLPNDRFSAERPEGSISTLTIQRTEQRDSAMYRCASSFGPRLAGGSNTGELFFGEGSRLTVL.

This sequence joins TRBV4-1 and TRBJ2-7; 9 bases agree with TRBD2. There are 18 residues in the CDR3. With 0 bases clipped from V and 0 bases from J, the junction kept 9 bases outside the gene matches. Germline V CDR1 and CDR2: MGHRA, YSYEKL. The DNA for the CDR3 is TGCGCCAGCAGCCAAGACCGGTTAGCGGGAGAGCTCTCCTACGAGCAGTACTTC. It translates to CASSQDRLAGELSYEQYF.

The chain has TRBV28 and TRBJ2-1; 8 positions match TRBD1. The CDR3 has 15 amino acids. Germline loops: CDR1 MDHEN, CDR2 SYDVKM. With 6 bases clipped from V and 5 bases from J, the junction kept 9 bases outside the gene matches. The CDR3 nucleotides read TGTGCCAGCAGACGAGCCGGGACAGGAAACAATGAGCAGTTCTTC. It translates to CASRRAGTGNNEQFF.

On this clone: An end of the junction does not agree with germline; a read error may underlie this. The V call is TRBV19, the J call TRBJ1-1, with 7 bases matching TRBD1. The CDR3 sequence is 12 residues long. Germline V gene lookup returns CDR1 LNHDA and CDR2 SQIVND (reference sequence). This chain's CDR3 is CASSRGTAKLIF. The CDR3 DNA is TGTGCCAGTAGTAGGGGGACAGCGAAGCTGATCTTT.

This sequence joins TRBV10-3 and TRBJ2-2, with D hard to call. V gave up 4 bases and J gave up 4 bases, with 16 bases separating them. CDR3 size: 16 residues. Germline V gene data show CDR1 as ENHRY and CDR2 as SYGVKD. The CDR3 DNA reads as TGTGCCATCAGTGCCAATGCAGAAATCACCACCGGGGAGCTGTTTTTT. Its protein product is CAISANAEITTGELFF.